Each of the 25 T cell receptor beta chains below was sequenced from the same sample in a study of T cell repertoires in cytomegalovirus infection. Their target antigens are unknown. TCRdb fed the reads into MiXCR, producing one record per CDR3 protein. The repertoire includes roughly 500,000 distinct CDR3 sequences, more than 30% of them detected once, and 15% to 20% sits in the top ten. Specimen: cultured PBMCs, collected from culture after CMV antigen stimulation. These receptors were taken from a human donor in good health (CMV status not recorded). Some clones in this sample may be carry-over from other donors' samples.

The chain recombines TRBV20-1 with TRBJ2-7; 14 nucleotides match TRBD2. Germline loops: CDR1 DFQATT, CDR2 SNEGSKA (reference sequence). The CDR3 is made up of 15 amino acids. Trimming took 6 bases from V and 6 from J; bases not matched to a gene: 10. The CDR3 protein is CSAIGATSGRVEQYV. DNA for the CDR3: TGCAGTGCCATCGGTGCGACTAGCGGGAGGGTCGAGCAGTACGTC.

Note on this clonotype: The junction differs from germline at one of its ends, possibly a read error. V usage is TRBV6-2 or TRBV6-3 and J usage is TRBJ2-1, with 9 bases lining up with TRBD2. CDR1 and CDR2 from the germline V gene are MNHEY and SVGEGT. This CDR3 spans 17 amino acids. CDR3 protein: CARSYEAGGRSYNEQFF. In DNA, the CDR3 is TGTGCCCGCAGTTACGAGGCGGGAGGGCGCTCCTACAATGAGCAGTTCTTC.

This clonotype has more than one count but fewer than ten. The J gene is TRBJ2-2, the V gene TRBV19; D is ambiguous. V was shortened by 3 bases and J by 0 bases, with 8 bases between the two germline ends. The V gene's germline CDR1 is LNHDA and CDR2 SQIVND (reference sequence). The CDR3 length is 15 residues. CDR3 in amino acids: CASSIRQANTGELFF. In DNA, the CDR3 is TGTGCCAGTAGTATTCGGCAGGCGAACACCGGGGAGCTGTTTTTT. Variable domain in full (rest from reference TRBV19 and TRBJ2-2): DGGITQSPKYLFRKEGQNVTLSCEQNLNHDAMYWYRQDPGQGLRLIYYSQIVNDFQKGDIAEGYSVSREKKESFPLTVTSAQKNPTAFYLCASSIRQANTGELFFGEGSRLTVL.

This chain uses TRBV27 with TRBJ1-1; 10 bases align to TRBD1. With V trimmed by 3 bases and J by 3 bases, 4 bases remained unmatched. Germline V gene lookup returns CDR1 MNHEY and CDR2 SMNVEV (reference sequence). The CDR3 is made up of 15 amino acids. CDR3 sequence reads: CASSFSGQGHTEAFF. DNA for the CDR3: TGTGCCAGCAGTTTTTCGGGACAGGGGCACACTGAAGCTTTCTTT.

This clonotype was observed a handful of times. The chain carries TRBV7-2 and TRBJ2-7; D perhaps matches TRBD1 (5 bases). Germline loops: CDR1 SGHTA, CDR2 FQGNSA. Trimming cost V 5 bases and J 4 bases, with 12 bases left between them. The CDR3 sequence is 13 residues long. This CDR3 reads CASSGALGYEQYF. CDR3 DNA: TGTGCCAGCAGCGGGGCCTTGGGTTACGAGCAGTACTTC.

The V call is TRBV4-1, the J call TRBJ1-5, with D possibly matching TRBD1 (6 bases). Trimming took off 1 base at V and 4 bases at J, with 8 bases between the two ends. This CDR3 has 14 residues. The germline CDR1 and CDR2 sequences are MGHRA and YSYEKL. The chain's CDR3 is CASSQVTGNQPQHF. The CDR3 nucleotides are TGCGCCAGCAGCCAAGTGACAGGAAATCAGCCCCAGCATTTT.

The rearrangement joins TRBV3-1 to TRBJ2-5, with D possibly TRBD2 on 5 matching bases. V was pared by 0 bases and J by 4 bases, with 6 bases between. The CDR3 covers 13 residues. Germline V gene lookup returns CDR1 LGHDT and CDR2 YNNKEL (reference sequence). DNA for the CDR3: TGTGCCAGCAGCCAAGATGGGAGAGAGACCCAGTACTTC. Protein sequence: CASSQDGRETQYF.

The chain combines TRBV12-3 or TRBV12-4 with TRBJ2-4, with 7 bases lining up with TRBD1. J gave up 6 bases and V 3 bases, and 11 bases lay outside the gene matches. The CDR3 is made up of 16 amino acids. The CDR3 DNA is TGTGCCAGCAGTTTCACCGGGGCTCCAGGGGGAAACATTCAGTACTTC. Residues: CASSFTGAPGGNIQYF.

The sample holds a few counts of this clonotype. The gene calls are TRBV6-5 and TRBJ2-2; D might be TRBD2 (6 bases). The CDR3 loop spans 14 amino acids. V lost 3 bases and J lost 6, with 11 bases in between. CDR1 is MNHEY and CDR2 is SVGAGI in the germline V gene. For the CDR3, the DNA is TGTGCCAGCAGTTATCCAGGGAGGCCCGGGGAGCTGTTTTTT. This gives the protein CASSYPGRPGELFF.

The table lists this clonotype with a few counts. DNA of the CDR3: TGTGCCAGCAGCTTAGTTGATTATTACGGGCATCAGCCCCAGCATTTT. Its protein product is CASSLVDYYGHQPQHF. The J gene is TRBJ1-5, the V gene TRBV7-2; D gene unclear. V shed 1 base and J shed 5 bases, with 15 bases lying between them. Per germline, CDR1 SGHTA and CDR2 FQGNSA. The CDR3 spans 16 residues.

The chain links TRBV5-4 to TRBJ2-2, with TRBD2 matching over 13 bases. Unmatched junction bases numbered 6, after V lost 0 bases and J lost 4 bases. Germline V gives CDR1 SGHNT, CDR2 YYREEE (reference sequence). The CDR3 loop spans 18 amino acids. CDR3 nucleotide sequence: TGTGCCAGCAGCTTGGACGGACTAGCGGGAGTGGGCACCGGGGAGCTGTTTTTT. As protein: CASSLDGLAGVGTGELFF. The full variable domain, rest sourced from reference TRBV5-4 and TRBJ2-2, is ETGVTQSPTHLIKTRGQQVTLRCSSQSGHNTVSWYQQALGQGPQFIFQYYREEENGRGNFPPRFSGLQFPNYSSELNVNALELDDSALYLCASSLDGLAGVGTGELFFGEGSRLTVL.

The chain links TRBV27 to TRBJ2-1; 7 bases fit TRBD2. CDR3 length equals 17 residues. V lost 4 bases to trimming and J lost 0 bases; unmatched junction nucleotides: 9. Germline V gives CDR1 MNHEY, CDR2 SMNVEV (reference sequence). The CDR3 DNA reads as TGTGCCAGCAGTTCCCCCTTGGCGGGAGTCTCCTACAATGAGCAGTTCTTC. Translation: CASSSPLAGVSYNEQFF.

The CDR3 loop is CSARDASKLDTQYF. The CDR3 nucleotides read TGCAGTGCGAGGGACGCCTCTAAGTTGGATACGCAGTATTTT. V gene TRBV20-1 combines with J gene TRBJ2-3; the D gene could be TRBD1 or TRBD2 (5 bases each). The ends were cut back, 6 bases at V and 6 bases at J, with 19 bases in the middle. Germline loops: CDR1 DFQATT, CDR2 SNEGSKA (reference sequence). There are 14 residues in the CDR3.

There are a few counts of this clonotype. The V call is TRBV5-8, the J call TRBJ1-5, with D possibly matching TRBD1 (6 bases). The CDR3 sequence is 16 residues long. Trimming took off 0 bases at V and 7 bases at J, with 17 bases between the two ends. Germline V lookup: CDR1 SGHTS, CDR2 YDEGEE. CDR3 residues: CASSLGPGAGKQPQHF. The CDR3 bases are TGTGCCAGCAGCTTGGGGCCGGGGGCTGGGAAACAGCCCCAGCATTTT.

This clonotype was counted only a few times. The chain carries TRBV7-9 and TRBJ2-1, with a tentative D call TRBD1 (6 bases). Germline V gives CDR1 SEHNR, CDR2 FQNEAQ (reference sequence). V shed 3 bases and J shed 6 bases, with 9 bases lying between them. The length of the CDR3 is 13 residues. This CDR3 reads CASSLGTINEQFF. Here the CDR3 DNA reads TGTGCCAGCAGCTTGGGGACAATCAATGAGCAGTTCTTC. The full variable domain, its missing parts supplied by reference TRBV7-9 and TRBJ2-1, is DTGVSQNPRHKITKRGQNVTFRCDPISEHNRLYWYRQTLGQGPEFLTYFQNEAQLEKSRLLSDRFSAERPKGSFSTLEIQRTEQGDSAMYLCASSLGTINEQFFGPGTRLTVL.

Here the CDR3 DNA reads TGTGCCAGCAGTTACCTTCTTACTGGCGCAGATACGCAGTATTTT. Translating gives CASSYLLTGADTQYF. The rearrangement joins TRBV6-2 or TRBV6-3 to TRBJ2-3, with D unresolved. The V end lost 2 bases, the J end lost 4 bases, and 13 bases lay between the germline ends. Germline values: CDR1 MNHEY, CDR2 SVGEGT. The CDR3 is 15 amino acids.

This clonotype was counted between two and nine times. The V call is TRBV27, the J call TRBJ1-1; D gene ambiguous. CDR3 length equals 16 residues. V lost 6 bases and J lost 1, with 18 bases in between. Germline lookup yields CDR1 MNHEY and CDR2 SMNVEV (reference sequence). In nucleotides, the CDR3 is TGTGCCAGCAGATGGGCCCTATTTGGACCGAACACTGAAGCTTTCTTT. Protein: CASRWALFGPNTEAFF.

The rearrangement joins TRBV29-1 to TRBJ1-1; tentative D call: TRBD1 (5 bases). From germline, CDR1 is SQVTM and CDR2 ANQGSEA. This CDR3 is 15 amino acids long. Trimming took 4 bases from V and 0 from J, leaving 15 bases between them. Here the CDR3 DNA reads TGCAGCGTTGTAGGGACCCGGGAGATGAACACTGAAGCTTTCTTT. This encodes CSVVGTREMNTEAFF.

The chain is built from TRBV28 and TRBJ1-5; 7 nucleotides agree with TRBD1. CDR3 length: 14 amino acids. Losses at the gene ends were 7 bases for V and 7 bases for J; bases not matched to a gene: 10. The germline CDR1 and CDR2 sequences are MDHEN and SYDVKM. Written as DNA, the CDR3 is TGTGCCAGCAATTATGGAACAGGGGACCAGCCCCAGCATTTT. It is translated as CASNYGTGDQPQHF.

This clonotype was seen repeatedly, ten times or more. The chain is built from TRBV10-2 and TRBJ1-1, with 8 positions matching TRBD1. The CDR3 loop spans 13 amino acids. CDR1 is WSHSY and CDR2 is SAAADI in the germline V gene. V dropped 6 bases and J dropped 4; count of bases not matched to a gene: 4. This CDR3 reads CASRDRVGTEAFF. The CDR3 DNA is TGCGCCAGCAGGGACAGGGTGGGCACTGAAGCTTTCTTT.

This clonotype was counted only a few times. The chain has TRBV6-5 and TRBJ2-7; unclear D gene. From germline, CDR1 is MNHEY and CDR2 SVGAGI. V was cut by 6 bases and J by 3 bases, with 3 bases left in between. This CDR3 is built from 10 residues. The DNA for the CDR3 is TGTGCCAGCAGCTGCTACGAGCAGTACTTC. It specifies CASSCYEQYF.

The CDR3 loop reads CASSYSEGVGEQFF. The DNA of the CDR3 is TGTGCCAGCAGTTACTCAGAGGGAGTGGGTGAGCAGTTCTTC. The chain couples TRBV6-2 or TRBV6-3 to TRBJ2-1, with a possible D match to TRBD2 (5 bases). Germline V gene lookup returns CDR1 MNHEY and CDR2 SVGEGT. V lost 0 bases, J lost 9 bases, and 12 bases lay in between. This CDR3 comprises 14 residues.

The gene calls are TRBV4-1 and TRBJ1-1; D perhaps matches TRBD1 (6 bases). From germline, CDR1 is MGHRA and CDR2 YSYEKL. V shed 5 bases and J shed 2 bases, with 12 bases lying between them. This CDR3 is 14 amino acids long. The chain's CDR3 is CASSNQQGNTEAFF. The CDR3 DNA reads as TGCGCCAGCAGCAACCAACAGGGTAACACTGAAGCTTTCTTT.

This clonotype was counted only a few times. The V gene is TRBV19, the J gene TRBJ1-1; D remains unclear. V was cut by 2 bases and J by 6 bases, with 10 bases left in between. The CDR3 has 13 amino acids. Germline V gene lookup returns CDR1 LNHDA and CDR2 SQIVND (reference sequence). DNA of the CDR3: TGTGCCAGTAGTATATATACGAAACCTGAAGCTTTCTTT. The encoded protein is CASSIYTKPEAFF.

The chain combines TRBV7-2 with TRBJ2-5; 8 positions match TRBD2. J lost 5 bases, V lost 4 bases, and 6 bases had no gene match. The CDR3 length is 14 residues. In germline, CDR1 is SGHTA, CDR2 FQGNSA. In nucleotides, the CDR3 is TGTGCCAGCAGCTCCAGCGGGAGCGAGGAGACCCAGTACTTC. As protein: CASSSSGSEETQYF.